This TCR beta chain was retrieved from a study of T cell changes during pregnancy in multiple sclerosis. Method: immunoSEQ multiplex PCR; TCRdb's copy keeps in-frame clones and lacks some. The sample contains 81,000 or so clones, around 90% of which appear only once. CDR3 size: 14 residues. The trim removed 2 bases at V and 4 bases at J, leaving 2 bases unmatched. Germline loops: CDR1 MGHDK, CDR2 SYGVNS. The clonotype originates from a female donor in good health, serving as a control in a pregnancy study. Some clones in this sample may be carry-over from other donors' samples. This chain uses TRBV25-1 with TRBJ2-5; the match to TRBD1 covers 9 bases. The specimen was PBMCs, collected in the first trimester of pregnancy. CDR3 loop: CASSETDRGETQYF. Here the CDR3 DNA reads TGTGCCAGCAGTGAAACGGACAGGGGAGAGACCCAGTACTTC.